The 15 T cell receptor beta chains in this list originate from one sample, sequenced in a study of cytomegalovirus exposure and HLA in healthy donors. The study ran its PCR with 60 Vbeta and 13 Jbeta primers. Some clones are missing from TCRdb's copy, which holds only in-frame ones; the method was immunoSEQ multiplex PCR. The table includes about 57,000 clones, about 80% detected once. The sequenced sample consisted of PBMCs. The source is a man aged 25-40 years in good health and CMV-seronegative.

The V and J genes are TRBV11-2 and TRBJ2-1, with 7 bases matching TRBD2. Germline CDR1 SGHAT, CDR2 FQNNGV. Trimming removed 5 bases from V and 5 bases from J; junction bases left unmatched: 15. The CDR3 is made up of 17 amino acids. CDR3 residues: CASSLWGGLGEDNEQFF. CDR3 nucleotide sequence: TGTGCCAGCAGCCTCTGGGGGGGACTGGGGGAGGACAATGAGCAGTTCTTC.

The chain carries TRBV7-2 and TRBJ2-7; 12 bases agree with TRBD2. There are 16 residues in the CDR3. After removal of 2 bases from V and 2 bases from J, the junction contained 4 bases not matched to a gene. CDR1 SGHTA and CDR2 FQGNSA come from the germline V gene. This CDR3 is CASSLKRTSGTYEQYF. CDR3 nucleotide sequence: TGTGCCAGCAGCTTAAAGAGGACTAGCGGGACCTACGAGCAGTACTTC.

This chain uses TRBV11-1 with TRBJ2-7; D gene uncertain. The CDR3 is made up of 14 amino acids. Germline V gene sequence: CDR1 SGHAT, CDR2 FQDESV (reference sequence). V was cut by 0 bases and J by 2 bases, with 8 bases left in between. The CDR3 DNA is TGTGCCAGCAGCTTAGCGGCCCAGACCTACGAGCAGTACTTC. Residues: CASSLAAQTYEQYF.

The CDR3 DNA reads TGTGCCAGCAGTTACCGCGGCGGGATGGTAGATACGCAGTATTTT. This gives the protein CASSYRGGMVDTQYF. The chain couples TRBV6-5 to TRBJ2-3, with a tentative D call TRBD2 (6 bases). With 2 bases removed from V and 5 bases from J, the gap between germline ends came to 14 bases. Germline lookup yields CDR1 MNHEY and CDR2 SVGAGI. The CDR3 consists of 15 residues.

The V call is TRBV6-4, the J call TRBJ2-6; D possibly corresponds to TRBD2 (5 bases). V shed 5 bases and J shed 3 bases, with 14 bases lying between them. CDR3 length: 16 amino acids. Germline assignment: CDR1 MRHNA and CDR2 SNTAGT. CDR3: CASSHTTGDGANVLTF. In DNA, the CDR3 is TGTGCCAGCAGTCATACAACCGGGGATGGGGCCAACGTCCTGACTTTC.

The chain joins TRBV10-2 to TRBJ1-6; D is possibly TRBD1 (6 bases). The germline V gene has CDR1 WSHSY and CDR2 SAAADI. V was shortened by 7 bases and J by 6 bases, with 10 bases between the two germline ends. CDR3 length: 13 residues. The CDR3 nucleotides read TGCGCCAGCATCGGACAGATTAATTCACCCCTCCACTTT. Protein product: CASIGQINSPLHF.

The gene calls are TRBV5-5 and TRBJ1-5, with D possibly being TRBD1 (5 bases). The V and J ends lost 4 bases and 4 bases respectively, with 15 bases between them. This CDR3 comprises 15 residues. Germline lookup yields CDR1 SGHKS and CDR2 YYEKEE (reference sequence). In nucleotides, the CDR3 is TGTGCCAGCAGCCCGGTGGGGCAGCTTAATCAGCCCCAGCATTTT. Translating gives CASSPVGQLNQPQHF.

The CDR3 is CASNPWEGGAYEQYF. The DNA of the CDR3 is TGTGCCAGCAACCCGTGGGAGGGCGGAGCCTACGAGCAGTACTTC. The chain uses TRBV5-6 and TRBJ2-7; 7 bases fit TRBD2. Germline V gives CDR1 SGHDT, CDR2 YYEEEE. This CDR3 is 15 amino acids long. V was pared by 6 bases and J by 2 bases, with 11 bases of the junction left unmatched.

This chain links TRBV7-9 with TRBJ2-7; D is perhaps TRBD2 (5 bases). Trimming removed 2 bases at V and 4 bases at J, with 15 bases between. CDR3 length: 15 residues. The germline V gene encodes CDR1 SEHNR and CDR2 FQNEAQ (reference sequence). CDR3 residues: CASSLSGSQLYEQYF. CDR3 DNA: TGTGCCAGCAGCTTATCGGGATCCCAACTTTACGAGCAGTACTTC.

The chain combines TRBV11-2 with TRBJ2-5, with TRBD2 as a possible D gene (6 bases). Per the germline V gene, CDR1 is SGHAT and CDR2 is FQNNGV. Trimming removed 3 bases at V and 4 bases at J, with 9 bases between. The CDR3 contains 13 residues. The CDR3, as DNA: TGTGCCAGCAGCTTGGGGACTGGAGAGACCCAGTACTTC. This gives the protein CASSLGTGETQYF.

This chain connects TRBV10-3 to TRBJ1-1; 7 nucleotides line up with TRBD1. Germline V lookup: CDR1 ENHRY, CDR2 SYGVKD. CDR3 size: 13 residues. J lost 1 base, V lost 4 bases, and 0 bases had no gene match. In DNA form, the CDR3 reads TGTGCCATCAGTGGACAGGGGAACACTGAAGCTTTCTTT. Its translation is CAISGQGNTEAFF.

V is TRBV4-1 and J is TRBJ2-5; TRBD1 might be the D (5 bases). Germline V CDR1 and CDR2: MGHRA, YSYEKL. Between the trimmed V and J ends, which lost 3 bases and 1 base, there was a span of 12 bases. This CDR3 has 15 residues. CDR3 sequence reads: CASSQQVTGQETQYF. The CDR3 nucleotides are TGCGCCAGCAGCCAGCAGGTAACAGGCCAAGAGACCCAGTACTTC.

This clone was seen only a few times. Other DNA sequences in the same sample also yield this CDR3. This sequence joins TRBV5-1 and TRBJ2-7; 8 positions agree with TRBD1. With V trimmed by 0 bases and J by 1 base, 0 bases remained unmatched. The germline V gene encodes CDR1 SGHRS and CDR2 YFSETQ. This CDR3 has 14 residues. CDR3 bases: TGCGCCAGCAGCTTGGGACAGGGGTCCTACGAGCAGTACTTC. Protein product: CASSLGQGSYEQYF. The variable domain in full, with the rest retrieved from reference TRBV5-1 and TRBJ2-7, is KAGVTQTPRYLIKTRGQQVTLSCSPISGHRSVSWYQQTPGQGLQFLFEYFSETQRNKGNFPGRFSGRQFSNSRSEMNVSTLELGDSALYLCASSLGQGSYEQYFGPGTRLTVT.

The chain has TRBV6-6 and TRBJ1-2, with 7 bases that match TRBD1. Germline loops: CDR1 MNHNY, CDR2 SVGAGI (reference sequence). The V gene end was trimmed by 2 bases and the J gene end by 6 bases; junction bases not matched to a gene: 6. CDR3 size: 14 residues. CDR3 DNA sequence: TGTGCCAGCAGTTACGCGACAGGGAATGATGGCTACACCTTC. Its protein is CASSYATGNDGYTF.

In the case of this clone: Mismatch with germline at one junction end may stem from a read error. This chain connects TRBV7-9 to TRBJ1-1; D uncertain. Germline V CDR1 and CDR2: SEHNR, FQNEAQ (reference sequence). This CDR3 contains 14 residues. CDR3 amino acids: CSSSLALAVTEAFF. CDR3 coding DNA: TGTTCCAGCAGCTTAGCGCTGGCGGTCACTGAAGCTTTCTTT.